The clone carrying this TCR beta chain has just a few counts. Its antigen is not identified. These data originate in a study of blood T cells in healthy people across ages. Samples had at least 6.5 million PBMCs isolated from them. A minimum of 6 micrograms of total RNA was extracted per sample. Study-wide results and limits: Long-lived donors exceeded aged donors in naive CD4+ cells and diversity.

This CDR3 spans 14 amino acids. Trimming at V came to 6 bases and at J to 5 bases, leaving 4 bases not matched to a gene. Germline V gene data show CDR1 as ENHRY and CDR2 as SYGVKD. Using a J-beta primer mix together with a sample-barcoded 5' primer, a second PCR was run for roughly 7 to 12 cycles. TCRdb re-called the 5' RACE reads with MiXCR, one entry per CDR3 protein. The table includes approximately 810,000 distinct CDR3 sequences, 25% to 30% detected once. Specimen: blood. This TCR was recovered from a woman older than 75 in good health. V and J are TRBV10-3 and TRBJ1-5; the match to TRBD1 covers 10 bases. CDR3: CAIRAGQGDQPQHF. CDR3 sequence (DNA): TGTGCCATCAGGGCTGGACAGGGGGATCAGCCCCAGCATTTT.